The 17 T cell receptor beta chains in this list originate from one sample, sequenced in a study of cytomegalovirus exposure and HLA in healthy donors. The PCR used 60 Vbeta and 13 Jbeta primers. Using immunoSEQ multiplex PCR, the repertoire was profiled, and TCRdb retains in-frame clones only, with some absent. This table has over 200,000 clones, about three quarters appearing once. Specimen: PBMCs. The origin of the receptors is a male donor in good health and CMV-seronegative.

Judged by abundance, this clone is medium-sized (0.01 to 0.1%). Other nucleotide sequences in the sample specify the same CDR3. This CDR3 is CASSGRGVSYEQYF. The CDR3 DNA reads TGTGCCAGCAGTGGACGGGGGGTCTCCTACGAGCAGTACTTC. This sequence joins TRBV6-1 and TRBJ2-7, with 7 bases matching TRBD2. Losses at the gene ends were 4 bases for V and 0 bases for J; bases not matched to a gene: 3. The germline gives CDR1 MNHNS, CDR2 SASEGT. This CDR3 has 14 amino acids.

The chain combines TRBV27 with TRBJ2-7; D is uncertain. This CDR3 is 15 amino acids long. V lost 6 bases and J 3 bases, leaving 18 bases between the germline ends. Germline V lookup: CDR1 MNHEY, CDR2 SMNVEV (reference sequence). CDR3 protein: CASRPLRGSRYEQYF. CDR3 in DNA: TGTGCCAGCAGACCTTTGAGAGGATCACGCTACGAGCAGTACTTC.

This clone was seen once. V and J are TRBV5-5 and TRBJ2-2; the D gene is possibly TRBD1 (5 bases). The germline V gene has CDR1 SGHKS and CDR2 YYEKEE (reference sequence). The CDR3 sequence is 16 residues long. Trimming removed 3 bases from V and 5 bases from J, with 17 bases in between. The CDR3 protein is CASSWEGASGTGELFF. CDR3 in DNA: TGTGCCAGCAGCTGGGAAGGGGCCTCTGGGACCGGGGAGCTGTTTTTT.

V usage is TRBV5-4 and J usage is TRBJ2-5, with TRBD2 identical over 11 bases. The V and J ends lost 4 bases and 2 bases, in that order; junction bases with no gene match: 4. From germline, CDR1 is SGHNT and CDR2 YYREEE (reference sequence). CDR3 length: 15 amino acids. The DNA of the CDR3 is TGTGCCAGCAGCGGCACTAGCGGGAGTCAAGAGACCCAGTACTTC. Protein: CASSGTSGSQETQYF.

This clone was counted between two and nine times. The chain uses TRBV27 and TRBJ1-5, with 7 bases lining up with TRBD1. V shed 6 bases, J shed 6 bases, and the junction held 11 bases outside the gene matches. The CDR3 is 15 amino acids. Germline CDR1 is MNHEY and CDR2 is SMNVEV (reference sequence). The CDR3 DNA follows: TGTGCCAGCAGACCGAGGACAGGAAGGGGTCAGCCCCAGCATTTT. This gives the protein CASRPRTGRGQPQHF.

The J gene is TRBJ2-1, the V gene TRBV7-2, with 8 nucleotides matching TRBD2. Germline CDR1 SGHTA, CDR2 FQGNSA. The V gene end was trimmed by 4 bases and the J gene end by 8 bases; junction bases not matched to a gene: 22. The CDR3 has 19 residues. The chain's CDR3 is CASSSRGGPGRAGGYEQFF. The CDR3 nucleotides read TGTGCCAGCAGCTCGAGGGGGGGACCCGGGAGGGCCGGAGGCTATGAGCAGTTCTTC.

The chain links TRBV19 to TRBJ1-1; D remains unclear. The CDR3 is 12 residues long. Germline V gives CDR1 LNHDA, CDR2 SQIVND (reference sequence). Deletions cut 5 bases from V and 7 bases from J, with 11 bases between. In nucleotides, the CDR3 is TGTGCCAGTAGTCCCGGACTGCGTGAAGCTTTCTTT. This codes for CASSPGLREAFF.

J is TRBJ2-1 and V is TRBV7-2; D not resolved. The CDR3 runs to 15 residues. Germline V gives CDR1 SGHTA, CDR2 FQGNSA. V shed 2 bases and J shed 0 bases, with 8 bases lying between them. In DNA, the CDR3 is TGTGCCAGCAGCTTATTTGCTAACTCCTACAATGAGCAGTTCTTC. This encodes CASSLFANSYNEQFF.

This clone was detected only a few times. The chain links TRBV7-9 to TRBJ1-1, with 7 bases identical to TRBD1. The ends lost 5 bases at V and 1 base at J; junction bases unmatched: 4. The CDR3 is made up of 14 amino acids. Germline CDR1 reads SEHNR; CDR2 reads FQNEAQ (reference sequence). In DNA form, the CDR3 reads TGTGCCAGCAGCGCCCAGGGGGGGAACACTGAAGCTTTCTTT. It encodes CASSAQGGNTEAFF. Combining the CDR3 with reference TRBV7-9 and TRBJ1-1 gives the whole variable domain DTGVSQNPRHKITKRGQNVTFRCDPISEHNRLYWYRQTLGQGPEFLTYFQNEAQLEKSRLLSDRFSAERPKGSFSTLEIQRTEQGDSAMYLCASSAQGGNTEAFFGQGTRLTVV.

This chain uses TRBV19 with TRBJ2-2, with 10 bases identical to TRBD1. Germline assignment: CDR1 LNHDA and CDR2 SQIVND (reference sequence). V shed 5 bases and J 4 bases; nucleotides not matched to a gene: 13. This CDR3 has 18 amino acids. CDR3 nucleotide sequence: TGTGCCAGTAGTGTCCGGGACAGGGGCCCGCGTGGCACCGGGGAGCTGTTTTTT. Protein: CASSVRDRGPRGTGELFF.

The rearrangement links TRBV7-6 to TRBJ1-1; TRBD1 agrees at 9 bases. This CDR3 is 15 amino acids long. Germline lookup yields CDR1 SGHVS and CDR2 FNYEAQ. V lost 5 bases, J lost 1 base, and 5 bases stayed unmatched. CDR3 DNA sequence: TGTGCCAGCAGCGTCGGACAGGGGCGGAACACTGAAGCTTTCTTT. Protein sequence: CASSVGQGRNTEAFF.

The V gene is TRBV4-3, the J gene TRBJ2-3; 7 nucleotides agree with TRBD1. The CDR3 contains 15 residues. CDR1 LGHNA and CDR2 YSLEER come from the germline V gene. J lost 2 bases, V lost 1 base, and 3 bases had no gene match. The CDR3 sequence: CASSQGGTDTDTQYF. The DNA for the CDR3 is TGCGCCAGCAGCCAAGGTGGGACAGACACAGATACGCAGTATTTT.

V and J are TRBV9 and TRBJ1-2, with TRBD1 matching 8 bases. Trimming took 3 bases from V and 0 from J; bases not matched to a gene: 7. CDR1 and CDR2 (germline): SGDLS, YYNGEE. This CDR3 has 16 residues. CDR3 sequence (DNA): TGTGCCAGCAGCGCACCCCGGGACAGGCCTAACTATGGCTACACCTTC. Protein product: CASSAPRDRPNYGYTF.

CDR3 region: CSVVGLAGYEQYF. The CDR3 coding sequence is TGCAGCGTTGTGGGACTAGCGGGATACGAGCAGTACTTC. The chain has TRBV29-1 and TRBJ2-7; 13 positions match TRBD2. Germline loops: CDR1 SQVTM, CDR2 ANQGSEA. With V trimmed by 4 bases and J by 4 bases, 1 base remained unmatched. The CDR3 totals 13 residues.

The chain uses TRBV30 and TRBJ1-1; D might be TRBD1 (5 bases). The length of the CDR3 is 11 residues. The V gene's germline CDR1 is GTSNPN and CDR2 SVGIG (reference sequence). V was shortened by 3 bases and J by 6 bases, with 8 bases between the two germline ends. CDR3 amino acids: CAWRQGPEAFF. The CDR3, as DNA: TGTGCCTGGAGGCAGGGCCCTGAAGCTTTCTTT.

This sequence joins TRBV27 and TRBJ2-3, with 10 bases lining up with TRBD1. This CDR3 spans 17 amino acids. After removal of 3 bases from V and 4 bases from J, the junction contained 10 bases not matched to a gene. Germline values: CDR1 MNHEY, CDR2 SMNVEV (reference sequence). CDR3 bases: TGTGCCAGCAGTTTTATACCCTCCGGGACAGGGGCAGATACGCAGTATTTT. It yields the protein CASSFIPSGTGADTQYF.

The chain has TRBV6-6 and TRBJ1-3; 8 nucleotides match TRBD1. The CDR3 spans 14 residues. V dropped 6 bases and J dropped 4; count of bases not matched to a gene: 5. Germline CDR1 is MNHNY and CDR2 is SVGAGI (reference sequence). The CDR3 nucleotides read TGTGCCAGCAGCGGACAGGGAAAAGGAAACACCATATATTTT. Its translation is CASSGQGKGNTIYF.